What follows are 30 T cell receptor beta chains derived from one specimen sequenced in a study of post-analysis software for immune sequencing data. Findings of the study overall: The five TRBV segments detected at higher frequency in patients than in controls included TRBV5-6, TRBV5-1 and TRBV20-1.

Unique molecular identifiers were built into the TCR beta cDNA libraries. TCRdb used MiXCR to reprocess the PCR reads, holding one entry per CDR3 protein. The table lists 650,000 to 850,000 distinct CDR3 sequences, about 45% of them singletons. These receptors' targets are unknown. Sequenced: blood. All receptors come from a girl between 5 and 17 years old with multiple sclerosis.

V usage is TRBV7-3 and J usage is TRBJ1-5; 12 bases match TRBD1. Per the germline V gene, CDR1 is SGHTA and CDR2 is FQGTGA. Losses at the gene ends were 6 bases for V and 9 bases for J; bases not matched to a gene: 18. The CDR3 has 18 residues. CDR3 protein: CASSPLGQGASSEWPQHF. In DNA, the CDR3 is TGTGCCAGCAGTCCCTTGGGACAGGGGGCCTCTTCGGAGTGGCCCCAGCATTTT.

The V and J genes are TRBV4-3 and TRBJ2-7; TRBD1 matches 8 bases. Trimming at V came to 2 bases and at J to 4 bases, leaving 4 bases not matched to a gene. The CDR3 spans 14 residues. Germline values: CDR1 LGHNA, CDR2 YSLEER. CDR3 loop: CASSQNRGIYEQYF. CDR3 DNA sequence: TGCGCCAGCAGCCAAAACAGGGGGATATACGAGCAGTACTTC.

This sequence joins TRBV28 and TRBJ2-5; D gene unclear. CDR3 length: 15 amino acids. Trimming removed 3 bases from V and 11 bases from J, with 22 bases in between. Germline V CDR1 and CDR2: MDHEN, SYDVKM. The CDR3 reads CASSFHRMAGTQQYF. Written as DNA, the CDR3 is TGTGCCAGCAGTTTTCACAGAATGGCAGGTACGCAGCAGTACTTC.

This clonotype appeared a few times. The chain has TRBV11-2 and TRBJ2-1, with D possibly TRBD1 on 6 matching bases. Trimming left V 0 bases short and J 7 bases short, with 16 bases between. CDR1 and CDR2 from the germline V gene are SGHAT and FQNNGV. This CDR3 region has 16 residues. CDR3 region: CASSLDSRGFSNEQFF. In nucleotides, the CDR3 is TGTGCCAGCAGCTTAGACTCCAGGGGCTTCAGTAATGAGCAGTTCTTC. Using reference TRBV11-2 and TRBJ2-1 for the parts outside the CDR3, the full variable domain is EAGVAQSPRYKIIEKRQSVAFWCNPISGHATLYWYQQILGQGPKLLIQFQNNGVVDDSQLPKDRFSAERLKGVDSTLKIQPAKLEDSAVYLCASSLDSRGFSNEQFFGPGTRLTVL.

The chain joins TRBV29-1 to TRBJ2-1; 12 bases are a match to TRBD2. After removal of 6 bases from V and 5 bases from J, the junction contained 2 bases not matched to a gene. The CDR3 loop spans 13 amino acids. CDR1 SQVTM and CDR2 ANQGSEA come from the germline V gene. The CDR3 reads CSVGLAGHNEQFF. The CDR3 bases are TGCAGCGTAGGACTAGCGGGGCACAATGAGCAGTTCTTC.

The chain carries TRBV30 and TRBJ2-3; possibly TRBD2 for D (5 bases). V was cut by 2 bases and J by 1 base, with 10 bases left in between. The CDR3 has 14 residues. Looked up from germline, CDR1 is GTSNPN and CDR2 is SVGIG (reference sequence). CDR3 coding DNA: TGTGCCTGGAGTCCCTCCGGGGGCACAGATACGCAGTATTTT. The encoded protein is CAWSPSGGTDTQYF. The full variable domain, in which reference TRBV30 and TRBJ2-3 provide the parts outside the CDR3, is SQTIHQWPATLVQPVGSPLSLECTVEGTSNPNLYWYRQAAGRGLQLLFYSVGIGQISSEVPQNLSASRPQDRQFILSSKKLLLSDSGFYLCAWSPSGGTDTQYFGPGTRLTVL.

V and J are TRBV6-2 or TRBV6-3 and TRBJ2-7; 9 bases map to TRBD2. The junction had 4 bases not matched to a gene; V was cut back by 4 bases and J by 12 bases. Germline CDR1 MNHEY, CDR2 SVGEGT. The CDR3 runs to 11 residues. This CDR3 reads CASSSRGLAYF. The CDR3 DNA sequence: TGTGCCAGCAGTTCCCGGGGACTAGCGTACTTC.

The V and J genes are TRBV5-1 and TRBJ2-1; no reliable D call. The germline CDR1 and CDR2 sequences are SGHRS and YFSETQ. The V and J ends lost 0 bases and 0 bases respectively, with 13 bases between them. CDR3 length: 17 residues. The CDR3 spells CASSLGLLTSSYNEQFF. CDR3 DNA sequence: TGCGCCAGCAGCTTGGGACTTCTGACGAGCTCCTACAATGAGCAGTTCTTC.

To note about this clonotype: One end of the junction does not line up with germline, which may come from a read error. The CDR3, as DNA: TGTGCCACCAGTCCCCAGGTAGCTGGGGACTACGAGCAGTACTTC. Protein: CATSPQVAGDYEQYF. This chain joins TRBV10-3 and TRBJ2-4; D not resolved. TRBJ2-7 matches the DNA end more closely, so the J call is doubtful. The CDR3 sequence is 15 residues long. Germline V gene lookup returns CDR1 ENHRY and CDR2 SYGVKD.

This clonotype was counted once. The chain has TRBV7-8 and TRBJ1-2; D is perhaps TRBD1 (6 bases). The germline gives CDR1 SGHVS, CDR2 FQNEAQ. The CDR3 is 14 amino acids. V was pared by 5 bases and J by 5 bases, with 15 bases between. The chain's CDR3 is CASSPEGGWYGYTF. CDR3 nucleotides: TGTGCCAGCAGCCCCGAGGGGGGTTGGTATGGCTACACCTTC. The whole variable domain, remainder taken from reference TRBV7-8 and TRBJ1-2, is GAGVSQSPRYKVAKRGQDVALRCDPISGHVSLFWYQQALGQGPEFLTYFQNEAQLDKSGLPSDRFFAERPEGSVSTLKIQRTQQEDSAVYLCASSPEGGWYGYTFGSGTRLTVV.

The chain has TRBV12-3 or TRBV12-4 and TRBJ1-2; D remains unclear. Trimming removed 1 base from V and 8 bases from J, with 8 bases in between. The CDR3 consists of 12 residues. CDR3 coding DNA: TGTGCCAGCAGTTTAGGTCCGGAGGGCTACACCTTC. Amino acids: CASSLGPEGYTF.

This clonotype has just a few counts. The genes are TRBV7-9 and TRBJ1-2, with D tentatively TRBD1 (5 bases). V gave up 5 bases and J gave up 1 base, with 11 bases separating them. There are 14 residues in the CDR3. CDR1 and CDR2 from the germline V gene are SEHNR and FQNEAQ (reference sequence). The CDR3 protein is CASSGRDGNYGYTF. The CDR3 DNA follows: TGTGCCAGCAGCGGACGGGACGGTAACTATGGCTACACCTTC.

The chain joins TRBV27 to TRBJ2-7; D unresolved. CDR1 MNHEY and CDR2 SMNVEV come from the germline V gene (reference sequence). V was trimmed by 5 bases and J by 3 bases, leaving 14 bases between them. The CDR3 consists of 14 residues. CDR3 residues: CASSRLGLGYEQYF. CDR3 in DNA: TGTGCCAGCAGTCGGTTGGGCCTAGGCTACGAGCAGTACTTC.

This clonotype was recorded a few times. The CDR3 loop is CSARPSGAYEQYF. For the CDR3, the DNA is TGCAGTGCTAGGCCCTCAGGGGCCTACGAGCAGTACTTC. The chain joins TRBV20-1 to TRBJ2-7; perhaps TRBD1 as D (6 bases). The length of the CDR3 is 13 residues. V shed 3 bases and J shed 2 bases, with 11 bases lying between them. Germline CDR1 is DFQATT and CDR2 is SNEGSKA (reference sequence).

This chain uses TRBV29-1 with TRBJ2-1; D remains ambiguous. V was shortened by 0 bases and J by 4 bases, with 7 bases between the two germline ends. The germline CDR1 and CDR2 sequences are SQVTM and ANQGSEA. The CDR3 sequence is 13 residues long. CDR3 sequence reads: CSVEEGQYNEQFF. In DNA, the CDR3 is TGCAGCGTTGAAGAAGGGCAGTACAATGAGCAGTTCTTC.

The chain recombines TRBV5-5 with TRBJ1-2; D not resolved. Germline V CDR1 and CDR2: SGHKS, YYEKEE (reference sequence). The CDR3 contains 13 residues. V was cut by 7 bases and J by 0 bases, with 10 bases left in between. CDR3 DNA: TGTGCCAGCGCCGGCGGATCTAACTATGGCTACACCTTC. Translated: CASAGGSNYGYTF.

This clonotype was counted only a few times. V usage is TRBV7-2 and J usage is TRBJ2-1; 7 positions match TRBD1. Trimming removed 5 bases from V and 10 bases from J; junction bases left unmatched: 11. The germline V gene has CDR1 SGHTA and CDR2 FQGNSA. CDR3 length equals 14 residues. CDR3 amino acids: CASSPSGTVIEQFF. The CDR3 DNA sequence: TGTGCCAGCAGCCCCTCCGGGACAGTCATCGAGCAGTTCTTC.

This sequence joins TRBV28 and TRBJ2-4; 10 bases agree with TRBD1. Germline V gene data show CDR1 as MDHEN and CDR2 as SYDVKM. J gave up 0 bases and V 6 bases, and 11 bases lay outside the gene matches. There are 18 residues in the CDR3. The CDR3 is CASSMGQGSELAKNIQYF. The CDR3 bases are TGTGCCAGCAGCATGGGACAGGGGTCTGAACTAGCCAAAAACATTCAGTACTTC.

The rearrangement links TRBV5-1 to TRBJ2-1; TRBD1 might be the D (7 bases). This CDR3 has 14 residues. CDR1 and CDR2 from the germline V gene are SGHRS and YFSETQ. V dropped 5 bases and J dropped 7 bases, with 16 bases sitting between them. CDR3 residues: CASRTEGARNEQFF. The CDR3 DNA reads TGCGCCAGCAGAACGGAGGGGGCTCGGAATGAGCAGTTCTTC.

The V call is TRBV28, the J call TRBJ2-3; D uncertain. V lost 4 bases to trimming and J lost 1 base, with 3 bases between them. The CDR3 runs to 12 residues. Germline CDR1 MDHEN, CDR2 SYDVKM. CDR3 nucleotides: TGTGCCAGCAGTTGGGGCACAGATACGCAGTATTTT. Its protein is CASSWGTDTQYF. Complete variable domain (other parts from reference TRBV28 and TRBJ2-3): DVKVTQSSRYLVKRTGEKVFLECVQDMDHENMFWYRQDPGLGLRLIYFSYDVKMKEKGDIPEGYSVSREKKERFSLILESASTNQTSMYLCASSWGTDTQYFGPGTRLTVL.

The chain employs TRBV20-1 and TRBJ2-3, with D possibly TRBD2 on 6 matching bases. Trimming took 3 bases from V and 4 from J, leaving 20 bases between them. CDR1 DFQATT and CDR2 SNEGSKA come from the germline V gene (reference sequence). The CDR3 covers 16 residues. CDR3 sequence: CSASRIRDFLPDTQYF. The DNA of the CDR3 is TGCAGTGCTAGTAGAATCCGGGACTTTCTTCCAGATACGCAGTATTTT.

A few counts support this clonotype. This chain uses TRBV27 with TRBJ1-2; no clear D gene. V lost 5 bases, J lost 4 bases, and 14 bases lay in between. Per the germline V gene, CDR1 is MNHEY and CDR2 is SMNVEV (reference sequence). This CDR3 contains 14 residues. CDR3 sequence: CASSHGRVGYGYTF. DNA for the CDR3: TGTGCCAGCAGTCACGGGCGGGTCGGCTATGGCTACACCTTC.

V usage is TRBV2 and J usage is TRBJ2-4; TRBD1 agrees at 7 bases. The CDR3 covers 14 residues. V lost 7 bases to trimming and J lost 1 base; unmatched junction nucleotides: 4. From germline, CDR1 is SNHLY and CDR2 FYNNEI. The CDR3, as DNA: TGTGCCAGCACCCCGGACAGGGCCAAAAACATTCAGTACTTC. It translates to CASTPDRAKNIQYF. Full variable domain (missing parts from reference TRBV2 and TRBJ2-4): EPEVTQTPSHQVTQMGQEVILRCVPISNHLYFYWYRQILGQKVEFLVSFYNNEISEKSEIFDDQFSVERPDGSNFTLKIRSTKLEDSAMYFCASTPDRAKNIQYFGAGTRLSVL.

This clonotype was recorded a few times. This chain connects TRBV12-3 or TRBV12-4 to TRBJ2-7, with D perhaps given as TRBD1 or TRBD2 (6 bases each). The CDR3 sequence is 15 residues long. V lost 5 bases, J lost 2 bases, and 16 bases lay in between. CDR3: CASSQTGRFAYEQYF. The CDR3 DNA is TGTGCCAGCAGTCAAACAGGGAGGTTCGCCTACGAGCAGTACTTC.

The chain employs TRBV7-2 and TRBJ2-7; 7 positions match TRBD2. The DNA end lines up better with TRBJ2-5; the J call may be wrong. The V gene's germline CDR1 is SGHTA and CDR2 FQGNSA. CDR3 length: 15 amino acids. In DNA, the CDR3 is TGTGCCAGCAGCTCTGATAGCGGGCCCCAAGAGACCCAGTACTTC. Translating it yields CASSSDSGPQETQYF.

This clonotype was detected only a few times. A much larger clone lies a single base off, so this may be a read error. This chain joins TRBV7-3 and TRBJ2-3; perhaps D is TRBD1 or TRBD2 (5 bases each). Trimming took 8 bases from V and 0 from J, leaving 9 bases between them. The CDR3 loop spans 13 amino acids. Germline V lookup: CDR1 SGHTA, CDR2 FQGTGA. CDR3 in amino acids: CASGRDSTDTQYF. The CDR3 nucleotides read TGTGCCAGCGGTCGGGACAGCACAGATACGCAGTATTTT.

This clonotype was seen more than once but under ten times. The rearrangement links TRBV12-3 or TRBV12-4 to TRBJ1-6, with D tentatively TRBD1 (6 bases). This CDR3 region has 17 residues. V was trimmed by 5 bases and J by 10 bases, leaving 24 bases between them. DNA of the CDR3: TGTGCCAGCAGTGTCCGTGACAGGCCGTCGGGGAGATCACCCCTCCACTTT. This encodes CASSVRDRPSGRSPLHF.

The V and J genes are TRBV7-2 and TRBJ2-3; D unclear. This CDR3 comprises 15 residues. CDR1 is SGHTA and CDR2 is FQGNSA in the germline V gene. The V end lost 5 bases, the J end lost 6 bases, and 18 bases lay between the germline ends. CDR3 protein: CASSPLFAVGDTQYF. The CDR3 DNA is TGTGCCAGCAGCCCCCTTTTTGCCGTAGGGGATACGCAGTATTTT.

This clonotype was picked up many times. The J gene is TRBJ2-5, the V gene TRBV7-3; 11 nucleotides agree with TRBD2. The CDR3 loop spans 15 amino acids. Unmatched junction bases numbered 6, after V lost 5 bases and J lost 4 bases. CDR1 is SGHTA, CDR2 FQGTGA, per germline. The CDR3 region is CASSPLAGGLETQYF. CDR3 nucleotide sequence: TGTGCCAGCAGCCCGCTAGCGGGAGGCTTAGAGACCCAGTACTTC.

The V call is TRBV7-9, the J call TRBJ2-6; D is ambiguous. Germline CDR1 reads SEHNR; CDR2 reads FQNEAQ (reference sequence). V shed 5 bases and J shed 4 bases, with 12 bases lying between them. The CDR3 consists of 15 residues. CDR3 sequence: CASSGNGLGANVLTF. The CDR3, as DNA: TGTGCCAGCAGCGGTAATGGTCTGGGGGCCAACGTCCTGACTTTC. Using reference TRBV7-9 and TRBJ2-6 for the parts outside the CDR3, the full variable domain is DTGVSQNPRHKITKRGQNVTFRCDPISEHNRLYWYRQTLGQGPEFLTYFQNEAQLEKSRLLSDRFSAERPKGSFSTLEIQRTEQGDSAMYLCASSGNGLGANVLTFGAGSRLTVL.